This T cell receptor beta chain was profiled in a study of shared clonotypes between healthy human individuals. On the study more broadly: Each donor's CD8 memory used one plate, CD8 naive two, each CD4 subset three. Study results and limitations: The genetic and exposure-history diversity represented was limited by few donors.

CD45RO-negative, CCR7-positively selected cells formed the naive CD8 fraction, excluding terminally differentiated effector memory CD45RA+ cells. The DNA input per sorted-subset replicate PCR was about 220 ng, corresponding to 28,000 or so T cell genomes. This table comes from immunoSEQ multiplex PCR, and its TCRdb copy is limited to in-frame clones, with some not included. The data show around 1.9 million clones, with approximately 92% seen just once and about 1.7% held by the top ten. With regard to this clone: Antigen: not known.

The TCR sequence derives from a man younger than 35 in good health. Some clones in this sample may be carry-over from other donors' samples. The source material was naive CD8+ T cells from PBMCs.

CDR3 protein: CASSPGQERSYNEQFF. The CDR3 DNA sequence: TGTGCCAGCTCACCCGGGCAGGAGCGTTCCTACAATGAGCAGTTCTTC. This sequence joins TRBV18 and TRBJ2-1; no clear D. CDR1 is KGHSH, CDR2 LQKENI, per germline. The CDR3 is 16 residues long. V lost 3 bases and J 1 base, leaving 13 bases between the germline ends.